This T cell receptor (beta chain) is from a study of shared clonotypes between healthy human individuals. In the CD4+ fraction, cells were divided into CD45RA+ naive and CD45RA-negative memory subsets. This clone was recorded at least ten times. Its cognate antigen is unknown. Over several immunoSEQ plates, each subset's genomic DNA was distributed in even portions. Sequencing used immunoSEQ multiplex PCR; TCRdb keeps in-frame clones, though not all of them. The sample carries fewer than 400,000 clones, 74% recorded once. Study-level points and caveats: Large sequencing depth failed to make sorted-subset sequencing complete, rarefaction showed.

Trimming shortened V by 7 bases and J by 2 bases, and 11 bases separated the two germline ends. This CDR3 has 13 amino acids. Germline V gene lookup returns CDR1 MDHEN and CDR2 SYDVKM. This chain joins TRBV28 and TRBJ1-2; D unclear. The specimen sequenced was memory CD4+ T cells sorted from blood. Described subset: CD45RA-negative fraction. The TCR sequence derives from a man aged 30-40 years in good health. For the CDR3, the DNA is TGTGCCAGCATGGGAGGGCGCAACTATGGCTACACCTTC. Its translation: CASMGGRNYGYTF.